This T cell receptor (beta chain) is drawn from a study of Ad26.COV2.S vaccination and SARS-CoV-2 variants. Findings of the study overall: Breadth of non-spike TCRs did not differ between vaccinees and placebo recipients.

Treatment indicated: some 20 received Ad26.COV2.S at low or high dose, single or two shots; roughly five received placebo; per-sample allocation not given. Samples analyzed were those drawn on day 63 after the first vaccine or placebo injection. Looked up from germline, CDR1 is MNHEY and CDR2 is SVGAGI. V lost 6 bases, J lost 8 bases, and 16 bases lay in between. The CDR3 extends over 14 amino acids. Details on this clone: Its antigen is still unknown.

The data were produced by immunoSEQ multiplex PCR, yet TCRdb's version contains in-frame clones alone and is incomplete. The table has roughly 700,000 clones, roughly 90% seen once. Sequences were derived from peripheral blood, sampled in a trial of Ad26.COV2.S vaccine versus placebo. The TCR originated in a person aged 18-65 years who received the Ad26.COV2.S COVID-19 vaccine or a placebo. The chain recombines TRBV6-5 with TRBJ1-4; D gene uncertain. CDR3 loop: CASRRQPYSEKLFF. The CDR3 DNA reads TGTGCCAGCAGACGCCAGCCCTACAGCGAAAAACTGTTTTTT.